This T cell receptor (beta chain) was sequenced in a study of blood T cells in healthy people across ages (dated by TCRdb to 2013 to 2016). Background for the entire study: In model experiments, roughly one uniquely barcoded TCR beta cDNA molecule per two T cells was captured by template switching. For two donors (one aged 18 to 30 and one aged 80 or older), the study analyzed two additional independent replicas of 1 million unique cDNA reads from the same blood draw. To track age-related changes in TCR beta repertoire diversity, the study relied on deep sequencing normalized with unique cDNA molecular identifiers. To avoid experimental bias, donors of different ages were distributed randomly across sequencing lanes. The donors were split into four age groups: young (average roughly 15 years), middle-aged (roughly 39), aged (more than 55) and long-lived (over 80).

The CDR3, from cysteine to phenylalanine, totals 17 residues. CDR3 DNA is the only sequence kept; it has 51 bases, read in frame from the first base. Trimming removed 3 bases from V and 0 bases from J; the gene matches leave 8 bases unexplained. The germline V gene yields ENHRY for CDR1 and SYGVKD for CDR2. Library method: 5' RACE. Sequencer: Illumina HiSeq 2500. A second PCR of about 7 to 12 cycles was run with a J-beta primer mix and a sample-barcoded 5' primer. A template-switch 5' adaptor carrying 12 random nucleotides introduced a unique molecular identifier onto each TCR beta cDNA molecule. At least 2.5 million CDR3-containing paired-end reads were obtained from each sample. All of the RNA was converted into first-strand cDNA using the Mint cDNA synthesis kit, with a TRBC-specific oligonucleotide serving as the primer. After uracil-DNA glycosylase treatment, a first 18-cycle PCR used universal primers M1SS and BC2_uni_R on all cDNA. Concerning the study's data processing: For normalization, 1 million high-quality reads, each with a distinct molecular identifier, were randomly selected from each sample. Reads with shared molecular identifiers were discarded instead of being binned into consensus sequences. MiTCR, run with a Q25 quality threshold and the strictest error-elimination algorithm, handled CDR3 identification, clonotype clustering and error correction. A nonparametric unseen species model with Euler transformation was used to estimate lower-bound total TCR beta diversity. In TCRdb, the public reads were trimmed at Q25 with fastp and aligned with MiXCR, with productive beta chains retained. One record per CDR3 amino acid sequence lists the most common genes and DNA. Clone size and V and J calls follow TCRdb, not the original study. Counted in this sample were roughly 700,000 distinct CDR3 sequences; over 45% of them appeared once. The ten largest clones capture roughly 30% of the sample.

Broad study findings and their caveats: The percentage of naive T cells measured by flow cytometry correlated strongly with observed TCR beta diversity. As age increased, observed TCR beta diversity per million T cells dropped in a roughly linear way, and a significant reduction was already evident by age about 40. Estimates of total diversity based on one million sequenced T cells were considered lower bounds and underestimates. Compared with the aged group, the long-lived group had more naive CD4+ T cells, fewer expanded clones and increased TCR diversity, a pattern suggesting age selection. Because the CMV infection status of the donors was unknown, age-related changes in expanded clonotypes may potentially have been confounded. Because profiling used bulk unsorted PBMCs, naive and antigen-experienced compartments could not be compared conclusively.

Worth noting for this clonotype: Its antigen is currently not known. The input lacks base qualities; no much larger clone sits a single base away.

The donors were roughly 39 Caucasian individuals from Russia, aged about 6 to 100 years, who were systemically healthy. Each donor gave around 9.8 milliliters of peripheral blood, collected into EDTA-treated Vacutainer tubes. Ficoll-Paque density-gradient centrifugation was used to isolate PBMCs, with at least 7 million per sample. Trizol reagent was used to extract total RNA from PBMCs, with at least 6 micrograms per sample. Naive CD45RAhigh/CD27high T cell percentages were measured by flow cytometry on a PBMC aliquot from every donor. The V and J genes are TRBV10-3 and TRBJ2-7; TRBD2 agrees with 10 junctional bases. The clonotype was recovered from a woman in her sixties or seventies in good health. Sequencing used blood. The CDR3 loop reads CAISDETSGLSSYEQYF. The nucleotide sequence reads TGTGCCATCAGTGACGAGACTAGCGGGTTGAGCTCCTACGAGCAGTACTTC.